This T cell receptor (beta chain) comes out of a study of T cell responses to AZD1222 COVID-19 vaccine. Study as a whole: Second-dose groups at about 4 or about 12 weeks were pooled.

V lost 2 bases and J lost 4, with 13 bases in between. The CDR3 has 14 residues. CDR1 is SGHRS and CDR2 is YFSETQ in the germline V gene. Notes on the study in general: Spike-specific TCR depth and breadth grew after two AZD1222 doses. Clonal diversity may have been underestimated in mostly white British donors.

Libraries were prepared by immunoSEQ multiplex PCR; TCRdb keeps only in-frame clonotypes and omits some of them. The table has around 140,000 clones, 80% to 90% seen once. In the case of this clone: Its antigen remains unknown.

The chain couples TRBV5-1 to TRBJ2-7, with D possibly matching TRBD2 (7 bases). The specimen was peripheral blood, collected on day 0 of AZD1222 vaccination. The TCR sequence derives from an adult in good health. The CDR3: CASSFLGGPYEQYF. CDR3 coding DNA: TGCGCCAGCAGCTTTTTGGGGGGGCCGTACGAGCAGTACTTC.